The clone carrying this T cell receptor beta chain was observed once. V gave up 7 bases and J gave up 5 bases, with 14 bases separating them. Germline V gene lookup returns CDR1 LGHNT and CDR2 FRNRAP. The CDR3 runs 14 residues. The data are from a study of CD8 T cells in ankylosing spondylitis. TCRdb redid the calling of the 5' RACE reads with MiXCR, one entry per CDR3 protein. The sample records about 140,000 distinct CDR3 sequences, about 8% being singletons. Sequencing was carried out using synovial fluid, either unsorted or a sorted T cell fraction (not recorded which). This sequence joins TRBV12-5 and TRBJ1-4; D not certain. This clonotype was sampled from a male donor with ankylosing spondylitis. CDR3 sequence reads: CASAYRLWNEKLFF. CDR3 sequence (DNA): TGTGCTAGTGCCTACCGACTGTGGAATGAAAAACTGTTTTTT.